This T cell receptor (beta chain) was identified in a study of blood T cell repertoires in COVID-19. About the research overall: From the United States, Italy and Spain came samples of acute and convalescent COVID-19.

The authors' processing: Nucleated cell counts were estimated from reference gene primer amplification. TCRdb keeps only in-frame clones here, not all; method: immunoSEQ multiplex PCR. V and J calls and clone size are given by that table; D and trimming were obtained from the DNA. The sample includes fewer than 250,000 clones, roughly 85% of them seen just once. V was pared by 0 bases and J by 6 bases, with 8 bases of the junction left unmatched. This CDR3 contains 16 residues. Germline CDR1 SGDLS, CDR2 YYNGEE. This chain links TRBV9 with TRBJ2-2; TRBD1 agrees at 7 bases. This clonotype originated in a woman aged 40 to 50 with acute COVID-19. Sample: PBMCs or T cells enriched from blood (not recorded which). DNA for the CDR3: TGTGCCAGCAGCGTAGAGAACAGGGGAACCCCCGGGGAGCTGTTTTTT. Protein: CASSVENRGTPGELFF. Looking up the rest from reference TRBV9 and TRBJ2-2 gives the full variable domain: DSGVTQTPKHLITATGQRVTLRCSPRSGDLSVYWYQQSLDQGLQFLIQYYNGEERAKGNILERFSAQQFPDLHSELNLSSLELGDSALYFCASSVENRGTPGELFFGEGSRLTVL.